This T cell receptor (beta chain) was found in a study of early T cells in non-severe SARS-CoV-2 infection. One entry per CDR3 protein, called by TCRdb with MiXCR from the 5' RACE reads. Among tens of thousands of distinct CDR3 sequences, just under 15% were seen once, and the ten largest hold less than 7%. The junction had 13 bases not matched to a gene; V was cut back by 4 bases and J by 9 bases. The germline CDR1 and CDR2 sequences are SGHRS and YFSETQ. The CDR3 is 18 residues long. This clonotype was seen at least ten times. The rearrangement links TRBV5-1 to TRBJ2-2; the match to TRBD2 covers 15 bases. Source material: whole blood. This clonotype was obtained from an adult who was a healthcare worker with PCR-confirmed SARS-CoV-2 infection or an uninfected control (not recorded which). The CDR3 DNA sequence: TGCGCCAGCAGCACCGGGACTAGCGGGAGGCCGGTGGCCCGGGAGCTGTTTTTT. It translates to CASSTGTSGRPVARELFF.